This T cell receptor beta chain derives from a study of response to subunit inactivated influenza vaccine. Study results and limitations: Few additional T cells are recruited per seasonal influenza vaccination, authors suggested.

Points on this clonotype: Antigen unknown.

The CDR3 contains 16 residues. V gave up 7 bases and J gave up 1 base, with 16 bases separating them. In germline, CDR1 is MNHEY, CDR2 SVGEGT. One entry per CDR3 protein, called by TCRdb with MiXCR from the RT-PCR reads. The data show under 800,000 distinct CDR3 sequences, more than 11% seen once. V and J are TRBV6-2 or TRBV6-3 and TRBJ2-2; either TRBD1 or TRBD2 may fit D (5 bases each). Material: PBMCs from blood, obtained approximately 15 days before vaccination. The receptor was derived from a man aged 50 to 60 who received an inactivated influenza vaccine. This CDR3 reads CASNPAGAENTGELFF. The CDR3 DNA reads TGTGCCAGCAACCCCGCCGGGGCCGAGAACACCGGGGAGCTGTTTTTT.